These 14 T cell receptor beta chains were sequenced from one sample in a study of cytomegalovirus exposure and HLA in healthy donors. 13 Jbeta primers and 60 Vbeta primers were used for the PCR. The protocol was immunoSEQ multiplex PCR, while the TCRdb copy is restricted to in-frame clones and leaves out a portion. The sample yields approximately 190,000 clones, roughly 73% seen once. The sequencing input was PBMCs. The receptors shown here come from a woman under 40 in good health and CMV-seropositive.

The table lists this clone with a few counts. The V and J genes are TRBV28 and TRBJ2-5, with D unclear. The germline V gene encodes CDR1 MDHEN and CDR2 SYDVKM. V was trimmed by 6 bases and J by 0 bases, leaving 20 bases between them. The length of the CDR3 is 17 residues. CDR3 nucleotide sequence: TGTGCCAGCAGCCGTAATTATCGATTGAGCGACCAAGAGACCCAGTACTTC. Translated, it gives CASSRNYRLSDQETQYF.

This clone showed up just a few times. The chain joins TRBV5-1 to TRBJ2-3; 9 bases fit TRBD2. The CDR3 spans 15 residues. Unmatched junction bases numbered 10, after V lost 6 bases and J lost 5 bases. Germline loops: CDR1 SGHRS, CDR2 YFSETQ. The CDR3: CASKDGASGEDTQYF. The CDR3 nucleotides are TGCGCCAGCAAAGACGGGGCTAGCGGGGAAGATACGCAGTATTTT.

CDR3: CASSPRGGDRTEAFF. CDR3 coding DNA: TGTGCCAGTAGTCCCCGGGGGGGCGACCGCACTGAAGCTTTCTTT. The rearrangement links TRBV19 to TRBJ1-1; D is possibly TRBD1 (6 bases). V was trimmed by 5 bases and J by 4 bases, leaving 17 bases between them. The germline gives CDR1 LNHDA, CDR2 SQIVND (reference sequence). The CDR3 runs 15 residues.

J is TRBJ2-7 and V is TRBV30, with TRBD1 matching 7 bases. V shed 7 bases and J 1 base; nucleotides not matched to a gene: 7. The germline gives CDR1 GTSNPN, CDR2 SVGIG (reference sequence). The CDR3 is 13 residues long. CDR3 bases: TGTGCCTCGACCCGGGACAGTTCCTACGAGCAGTACTTC. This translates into CASTRDSSYEQYF.

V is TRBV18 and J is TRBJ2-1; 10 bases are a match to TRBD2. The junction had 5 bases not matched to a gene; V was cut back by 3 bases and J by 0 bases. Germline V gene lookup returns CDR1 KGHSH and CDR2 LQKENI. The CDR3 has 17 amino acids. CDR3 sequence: CASSPLASGSSYNEQFF. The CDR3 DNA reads TGTGCCAGCTCACCGTTGGCTAGCGGGAGCTCCTACAATGAGCAGTTCTTC.

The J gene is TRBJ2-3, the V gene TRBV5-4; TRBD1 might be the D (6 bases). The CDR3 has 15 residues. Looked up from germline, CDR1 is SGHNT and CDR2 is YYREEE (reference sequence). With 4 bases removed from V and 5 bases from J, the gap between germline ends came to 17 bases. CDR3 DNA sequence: TGTGCCAGCAGCCCGGACAGACATCGAGGAGATACGCAGTATTTT. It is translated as CASSPDRHRGDTQYF.

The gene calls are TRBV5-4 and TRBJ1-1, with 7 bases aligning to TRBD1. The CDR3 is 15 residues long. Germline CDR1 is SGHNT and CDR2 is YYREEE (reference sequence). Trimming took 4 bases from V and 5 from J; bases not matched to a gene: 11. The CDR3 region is CASSPQPTGITEAFF. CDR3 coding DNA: TGTGCCAGCAGCCCACAACCGACAGGGATTACTGAAGCTTTCTTT.

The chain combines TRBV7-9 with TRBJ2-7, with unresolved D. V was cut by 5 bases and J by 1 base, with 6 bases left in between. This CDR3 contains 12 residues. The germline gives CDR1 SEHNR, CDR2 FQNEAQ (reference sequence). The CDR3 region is CASSPMSYEQYF. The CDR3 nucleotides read TGTGCCAGCAGCCCCATGTCCTACGAGCAGTACTTC.

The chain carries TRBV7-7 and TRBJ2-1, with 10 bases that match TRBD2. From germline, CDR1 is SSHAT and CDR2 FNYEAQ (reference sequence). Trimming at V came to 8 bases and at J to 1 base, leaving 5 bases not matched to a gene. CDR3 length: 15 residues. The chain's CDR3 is CASASGSVSYNEQFF. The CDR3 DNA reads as TGTGCCAGCGCTAGCGGGAGCGTATCCTACAATGAGCAGTTCTTC.

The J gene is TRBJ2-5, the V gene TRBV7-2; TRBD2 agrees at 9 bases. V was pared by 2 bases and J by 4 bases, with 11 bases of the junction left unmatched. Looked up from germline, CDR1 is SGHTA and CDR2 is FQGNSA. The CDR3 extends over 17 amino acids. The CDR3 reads CASSLLGAGGPGETQYF. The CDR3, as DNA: TGTGCCAGCAGCTTACTTGGGGCGGGAGGGCCTGGAGAGACCCAGTACTTC.

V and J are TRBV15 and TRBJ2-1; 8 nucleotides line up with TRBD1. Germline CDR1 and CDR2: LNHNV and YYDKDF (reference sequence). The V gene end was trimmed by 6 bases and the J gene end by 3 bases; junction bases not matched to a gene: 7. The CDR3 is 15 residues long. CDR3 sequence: CATRRGGQGYNEQFF. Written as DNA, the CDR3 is TGTGCCACCAGAAGGGGAGGACAGGGCTACAATGAGCAGTTCTTC.

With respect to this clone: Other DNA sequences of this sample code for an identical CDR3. This chain's CDR3 is CASSYSGGSYNEQFF. CDR3 in DNA: TGTGCCAGCAGTTACAGCGGGGGTTCCTACAATGAGCAGTTCTTC. The chain combines TRBV6-5 with TRBJ2-1; 8 positions match TRBD2. This CDR3 contains 15 residues. Germline CDR1 and CDR2: MNHEY and SVGAGI. After removal of 2 bases from V and 1 base from J, the junction contained 1 base not matched to a gene.

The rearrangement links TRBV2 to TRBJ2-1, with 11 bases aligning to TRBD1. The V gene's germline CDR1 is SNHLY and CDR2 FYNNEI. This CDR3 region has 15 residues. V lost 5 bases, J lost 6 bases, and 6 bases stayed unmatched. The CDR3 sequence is CASSQTGTGGNEQFF. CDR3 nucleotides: TGTGCCAGCAGTCAAACCGGGACAGGGGGCAATGAGCAGTTCTTC.

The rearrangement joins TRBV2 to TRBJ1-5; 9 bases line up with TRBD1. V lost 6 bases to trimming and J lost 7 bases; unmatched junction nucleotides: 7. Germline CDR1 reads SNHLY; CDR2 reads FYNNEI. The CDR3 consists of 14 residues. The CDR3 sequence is CASRFRQGGQPQHF. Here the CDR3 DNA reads TGTGCCAGCAGATTCCGACAGGGGGGCCAGCCCCAGCATTTT.